These 10 T cell receptor beta chains were sequenced from one sample in a study of blood T cell repertoires in COVID-19. Sequencing used immunoSEQ multiplex PCR; TCRdb keeps in-frame clones, though not all of them. This sample has 210,000 or so clones, with 70% to 90% found just once. Specimen: PBMCs or T cells enriched from blood (not recorded which). The receptors originated from a man between 25 and 39 years old who had recovered from COVID-19.

V usage is TRBV21-1 and J usage is TRBJ2-5; no DNA check was done on the table's D call, TRBD2. TRBV21-1 is reported as a pseudogene. The CDR3 runs 15 residues. The CDR3 sequence is CASSSGGGGHLAQYF. Here the CDR3 DNA reads TGTGCCAGCAGCAGTGGGGGCGGGGGCCATTTGGCCCAGTACTTC.

This chain uses TRBV10-2 with TRBJ2-1, with 10 bases identical to TRBD1. This CDR3 is 16 amino acids long. The junction had 7 bases not matched to a gene; V was cut back by 0 bases and J by 8 bases. Germline loops: CDR1 WSHSY, CDR2 SAAADI. In DNA form, the CDR3 reads TGCGCCAGCAGTGAGTCGGGGACAGGGGCAGGCGATGAGCAGTTCTTC. It translates to CASSESGTGAGDEQFF.

The chain employs TRBV4-3 and TRBJ2-2; D is uncertain. Germline V gene sequence: CDR1 LGHNA, CDR2 YSLEER. Trimming cost V 1 base and J 8 bases, with 5 bases left between them. The CDR3 extends over 12 amino acids. CDR3 DNA: TGCGCCAGCAGCCAAGTCATTGGGGAGCTGTTTTTT. Its protein is CASSQVIGELFF.

V and J are TRBV10-1 and TRBJ1-1; 8 nucleotides align to TRBD1. This CDR3 has 16 residues. Germline-derived CDR1 and CDR2 are WNHNN and SYGVQD (reference sequence). J lost 2 bases, V lost 3 bases, and 8 bases had no gene match. CDR3 protein: CASSDPMGTGNTEAFF. The CDR3 DNA reads as TGCGCCAGCAGTGACCCGATGGGGACAGGAAACACTGAAGCTTTCTTT.

The rearrangement joins TRBV29-1 to TRBJ1-2, with D tentatively TRBD1 (6 bases). Trimming pared 1 base from V and 7 bases from J, leaving 13 bases between. The germline CDR1 and CDR2 sequences are SQVTM and ANQGSEA. The CDR3 spans 13 residues. The CDR3 here is CSVEVVTGLGYTF. CDR3 coding DNA: TGCAGCGTTGAAGTAGTAACAGGGCTTGGCTACACCTTC.

The V call is TRBV5-1, the J call TRBJ2-3, with 10 bases lining up with TRBD1. The CDR3 contains 14 residues. V lost 5 bases to trimming and J lost 4 bases; unmatched junction nucleotides: 4. CDR1 is SGHRS, CDR2 YFSETQ, per germline. CDR3 bases: TGCGCCAGCAGTGCTGGACAGGGGGCAGATACGCAGTATTTT. Its protein product is CASSAGQGADTQYF.

J is TRBJ1-1 and V is TRBV5-1; D possibly corresponds to TRBD1 (6 bases). V was shortened by 2 bases and J by 3 bases, with 14 bases between the two germline ends. Germline V gene sequence: CDR1 SGHRS, CDR2 YFSETQ. The CDR3 consists of 15 residues. The chain's CDR3 is CASSFTRGGDTEAFF. The CDR3 DNA reads as TGCGCCAGCAGCTTTACCAGGGGAGGGGACACTGAAGCTTTCTTT.

This clone was seen a few times. The chain couples TRBV7-9 to TRBJ2-2, with D possibly TRBD1 on 5 matching bases. The CDR3 has 15 amino acids. CDR1 SEHNR and CDR2 FQNEAQ come from the germline V gene (reference sequence). The germline V and J ends were trimmed by 9 bases and 7 bases, with 21 bases remaining between them. The CDR3 DNA reads as TGTGCCAGGGAAGCCCGCACAGATAGGGGCGGGGAGCTGTTTTTT. This encodes CAREARTDRGGELFF.

The rearrangement uses TRBV9 and TRBJ2-1; 7 bases are a match to TRBD2. CDR3 length: 17 amino acids. Germline CDR1 SGDLS, CDR2 YYNGEE. The trim removed 3 bases at V and 0 bases at J, leaving 9 bases unmatched. CDR3 residues: CASSGREGPVSYNEQFF. DNA for the CDR3: TGTGCCAGCAGCGGTAGGGAGGGGCCTGTCTCCTACAATGAGCAGTTCTTC.

In its sample, this clone was seen once. The chain joins TRBV24-1 to TRBJ1-5, with 7 bases identical to TRBD1. J lost 7 bases, V lost 3 bases, and 8 bases had no gene match. CDR1 and CDR2 from the germline V gene are KGHDR and SFDVKD. The CDR3 spans 15 residues. The CDR3 DNA sequence: TGTGCCACCAGTGATCCACGACAGGGCGGCCAGCCCCAGCATTTT. Residues: CATSDPRQGGQPQHF.